This T cell receptor beta chain was obtained from a study of shared clonotypes between healthy human individuals (dated by TCRdb to the early 2020s). A note on the overall study: The cohort included three men and a couple of women between 18 and 49 years of age. Libraries were prepared and TCR repertoires were sequenced by different laboratories using diverse techniques, in order to increase sequencing depth and limit assay-specific biases. Leukapheresis yielded between about 0.94 and 10 billion PBMCs per donor. Blood TCR repertoires of a handful of healthy adults were deeply sequenced to estimate repertoire size and the extent of clonotype sharing between individuals. For each donor, CD4 naive and CD4 memory were each run on three plates, CD8 naive on two plates, and CD8 memory on one plate.

The donors were healthy, HIV-negative adults who had no recently reported acute infections or vaccinations. Every donor was a Caucasian adult residing in Nashville, Tennessee, USA. CD4+ T cells were enriched by magnetic negative selection; naive cells were then positively selected on CD45RA, and the negative fraction formed the memory subset. Blood was obtained by leukapheresis, after which PBMCs were separated by Ficoll-Histopaque density gradient centrifugation and cryopreserved in liquid nitrogen vapor phase. Analytical flow cytometry was used to check the purity and quantity of each magnetically sorted T cell population. Genomic DNA was isolated from each sorted fraction and quantified by UV absorbance on a Nanodrop 2000c. A remark on this clone: Its antigen is still unknown. Within one base of it there is no much larger clone, and no base qualities were kept.

CDR1 and CDR2 were assigned from the germline V gene as MDHEN and SYDVKM. The trim is 2 bases for V and 6 bases for J, with a gap of 8 bases between the germline ends. From the cysteine up to the phenylalanine, the CDR3 has a length of 12 residues. The DNA shown is the 36-base CDR3, in frame from base 1. Study-wide findings and limitations: Incomplete sequencing was indicated by rarefaction of sorted-subset datasets, despite the large sequencing depth. The genetic and exposure-history diversity represented was limited by the small number of donors. When a handful of donors were compared, the shared fraction of clonotypes was around 5% for naive CD4, around 3.5% for naive CD8, more than 2% for memory CD4, and 0.35% to 0.4% for memory CD8. Based on pairwise subsampling, the degree of clonotype sharing among donors was expected to be affected by sequencing depth. Compared with non-shared clonotypes, the clonotypes found in all four sorted-subset donors had higher generation probabilities. Only blood was sampled, and tissue TCR repertoires likely differ from those in blood. Naive subsets generally had larger estimated clonotype richness than memory subsets did.

Using the deep immunoSEQ assay, multiplex PCR amplified TCR CDR3 regions from genomic DNA. Extracted genomic DNA from each cell subset was distributed evenly across all wells of several immunoSEQ 96-well plates, and each plate was treated as a replicate. For sorted subsets, roughly 200 ng of genomic DNA, equivalent to some 33,000 T cell genomes, went into each replicate PCR. Purified libraries were measured with a Qubit 3.0 fluorometer, size-checked on a Bioanalyzer 2100, and measured again with the KAPA Library Quantification kit. A separate single-read 150-cycle Illumina NextSeq 550 flow cell was used to sequence each immunoSEQ 96-well plate. Concerning the study's data processing: Because the immunoSEQ output included only junctional sequences and no quality scores, the filtering could not be the same as the filtering used for full-length reads. To assign V/J genes and CDR3, sequences were annotated using PyIR, a Python wrapper for IgBLAST v1.9, with IMGT germline references. Reads were removed for weak V/J assignments (E-value above 1e-6), missing CDR3, stop codons, out-of-frame junctions, or ambiguous translated residues. V3J clonotypes were defined as sequences sharing an identical inferred V gene, J gene, and CDR3 amino acid sequence. To compute the percentage overlap between repertoires, the number of shared unique clonotypes was divided by the size of the smaller repertoire. Repertoire richness was assessed with RTK rarefaction, the Chao1 estimator, and Recon v2.1 estimates of unobserved clonotypes. Generation probabilities for all TCRbeta clonotypes obtained by the gDNA method from several donors were computed using OLGA. Entries here come from immuneACCESS through TCRdb and include only in-frame sequences with V and J called. Some clones fail to appear in such tables; in the studies checked, an unresolved V gene covers under half of the shortfall, and the cause of the remainder is unknown. V and J calls and clone size are those listed in that table; D and trimming were worked out from the DNA. This sample has around 750,000 clones in its table, and approximately 79% of those were observed once. The ten top clones hold approximately 1.7% of the sample.

This chain joins TRBV28 to TRBJ2-7, with the D call perhaps TRBD1 or TRBD2, as 5 bases match in each case. This sequence originates from a woman aged 30 to 39 in good health. Sequenced input: memory CD4+ T cells sorted from blood. What the cell subset or site label conveys for this sample: CD45RA-negative fraction. The CDR3 is CASSLPGPEQYF. The DNA sequence is given as TGTGCCAGCAGTTTACCGGGGCCCGAGCAGTACTTC.